This T cell receptor beta chain was recorded in a study of T cell changes during pregnancy in multiple sclerosis. Sequencing used immunoSEQ multiplex PCR; TCRdb keeps in-frame clones, though not all of them. The table records roughly 80,000 clones, 85% to 95% of them present only once. The CDR3 extends over 13 amino acids. V lost 0 bases and J lost 5; bases outside the gene matches: 1. In germline, CDR1 is MNHEY, CDR2 SMNVEV (reference sequence). This sequence joins TRBV27 and TRBJ2-7; TRBD1 agrees at 7 bases. The material was peripheral blood, obtained in the second trimester of pregnancy. The origin of this receptor is a female donor with multiple sclerosis, enrolled in a pregnancy study. The chain's CDR3 is CASSLSGGDEQYF. CDR3 sequence (DNA): TGTGCCAGCAGTTTATCAGGGGGCGACGAGCAGTACTTC.